These T cell receptor beta chains were read from a single sample in a study of blood T cell repertoires in COVID-19. Assay used: immunoSEQ multiplex PCR; TCRdb lists only in-frame clones, some missing. There are some 200,000 clones in the sample; around nine tenths occur only once, and roughly an eighth lies in the top ten. Sequenced input: peripheral blood. These receptors originate from a woman between 65 and 79 years old with COVID-19, enrolled during active disease. CDR3s leave out the opening cysteine and the closing phenylalanine or tryptophan. Rows give clone size only sometimes, using once, few, many, or a class for an expanded clone.

size: NA; V: TRBV6-6; CDR3: ASSYPLSQPQH
size: NA; V: TRBV4-1; CDR3: ASSHVGDTYLYGYT
size: few; V: TRBV4-1; CDR3: ASSLSERVQETQY
size: NA; V: TRBV11-3; CDR3: ASSLVAGGYEQY
size: NA; V: TRBV5-4; CDR3: ASSPVGGLKNSPLH
size: NA; V: TRBV10-3; CDR3: AISASEFSNQPQH
size: once; V: TRBV11-2; CDR3: ASSLSLDRGHSPLH
size: NA; V: TRBV4-1; CDR3: ASSQDPDRQGGEAF
size: once; V: TRBV20-1; CDR3: SARVDYEQY
size: NA; V: TRBV7-9; CDR3: ASSLRGTGNTEAF
size: NA; V: TRBV5-1; CDR3: ASSLSPGGLF
size: NA; V: TRBV20-1; CDR3: SASWAGTSGRLFGELF
size: NA; V: TRBV21-1; CDR3: ASSKVGWQVPCAQY
size: NA; V: TRBV24-1; CDR3: ATSAGRGNTEAF
size: NA; V: TRBV19; CDR3: ASSTGQGGFMNTEAF
size: few; V: TRBV3-1/TRBV3-2; CDR3: ASSQDLVQETQY
size: NA; V: TRBV28; CDR3: ASSSLRGLQGNQPQH
size: NA; V: TRBV28; CDR3: ASRTMNTEAF
size: NA; V: TRBV6-5; CDR3: ASIIAANNSPLH
size: NA; V: TRBV6-2/TRBV6-3; CDR3: ASSQRGQLANYGYT
size: NA; V: TRBV24-1; CDR3: ATSGRQGISRGYT
size: once; V: TRBV19; CDR3: ASREGGNYEQY
size: NA; V: TRBV18; CDR3: ASSLGTLYNSPLH
size: NA; V: TRBV5-1; CDR3: ASSLAGGTDTQY
size: NA; V: TRBV27; CDR3: ASSTLAGYNEQF
size: NA; V: TRBV28; CDR3: ASSTSGTGLYEQY
size: NA; V: TRBV15; CDR3: ATSRDSRSGNTIY
size: NA; V: TRBV11-1; CDR3: ASSFGTPDHYGYT
size: NA; V: TRBV30; CDR3: AWGRGITYEQY
size: NA; V: TRBV19; CDR3: ASTSTEHTEAF
size: NA; V: TRBV9; CDR3: ASSVAGGNQPQH
size: NA; V: TRBV2; CDR3: ASTGDRSYEQY
size: NA; V: TRBV12-5; CDR3: ASGFGGSDYNEQF
size: once; V: TRBV11-1; CDR3: ASSHFLVSGSEQY
size: NA; V: TRBV28; CDR3: ASSSLTGIQPQH
size: once; V: TRBV4-1; CDR3: ASSQDTRLKQF
size: NA; V: TRBV12-5; CDR3: ASGLGDGRETQY
size: NA; V: TRBV19; CDR3: ASRTLRERGEKLF